Each of the 27 T cell receptor beta chains below was sequenced from the same sample in a study of post-analysis software for immune sequencing data. Notes on the study in general: TRBV5-6, TRBV5-1 and TRBV20-1 belonged to a set of roughly five TRBV segments that were more frequent in patients than controls.

TCR beta libraries were prepared from cDNA with unique molecular identifiers. TCRdb re-analysed the PCR reads in MiXCR, keeping a single row per CDR3 protein. Altogether some 700,000 distinct CDR3 sequences are present, 59% being singletons, with the ten largest covering around 11%. For these TCRs, the target antigens are not known. The material sequenced was blood. The receptor source for this set is a girl aged 2 to 9 with multiple sclerosis.

The sample holds one count of this clonotype. This chain connects TRBV5-1 to TRBJ1-1; TRBD1 aligns across 11 bases. Germline CDR1 and CDR2: SGHRS and YFSETQ. Trimming cost V 4 bases and J 1 base; bases outside gene matches: 3. The CDR3 contains 15 residues. CDR3 sequence reads: CASSIGQGANTEAFF. The CDR3 nucleotides are TGCGCCAGCAGCATAGGACAGGGGGCGAACACTGAAGCTTTCTTT.

The chain combines TRBV20-1 with TRBJ2-1; 12 bases are shared with TRBD2. Unmatched junction bases numbered 9, after V lost 5 bases and J lost 10 bases. Germline V gives CDR1 DFQATT, CDR2 SNEGSKA (reference sequence). The CDR3 is 14 amino acids. This chain's CDR3 is CSAETSGSINEQFF. CDR3 DNA sequence: TGCAGTGCTGAGACTAGCGGGAGTATAAACGAGCAGTTCTTC.

The gene calls are TRBV6-2 or TRBV6-3 and TRBJ2-7; D unresolved. The CDR3 sequence is 14 residues long. Germline CDR1 reads MNHEY; CDR2 reads SVGEGT. V shed 6 bases and J shed 5 bases, with 17 bases lying between them. The CDR3 DNA sequence: TGTGCCAGCAGACATACCCTATTTGGCGACGAGCAGTACTTC. Protein product: CASRHTLFGDEQYF.

This chain connects TRBV29-1 to TRBJ1-2; D not certain. Trimming removed 6 bases from V and 7 bases from J, with 15 bases in between. The CDR3 contains 12 residues. Germline CDR1 SQVTM, CDR2 ANQGSEA. The CDR3 is CSVARSEGGYTF. The CDR3 region has the DNA TGCAGCGTAGCTCGGTCCGAAGGTGGCTACACCTTC.

Concerning this clonotype: The junction shows a germline mismatch at one end, possibly a read error. The gene calls are TRBV4-2 and TRBJ1-2, with D maybe TRBD1 (5 bases). This CDR3 has 14 residues. CDR1 LGHNA and CDR2 YNFKEQ come from the germline V gene. CDR3 residues: CASSTAYGDYGYTF. CDR3 nucleotides: TGTGCCAGCAGCACCGCCTACGGGGACTATGGCTATACCTTC.

The J gene is TRBJ2-5, the V gene TRBV20-1; 7 bases agree with TRBD1. V was clipped by 4 bases and J by 1 base; unmatched bases: 3. This CDR3 has 13 residues. Germline loops: CDR1 DFQATT, CDR2 SNEGSKA (reference sequence). The CDR3 DNA sequence: TGCAGTGCTAAGGGGGCAGCCCAAGAGACCCAGTACTTC. It codes for CSAKGAAQETQYF.

The chain links TRBV14 to TRBJ2-2; D remains unclear. The CDR3 extends over 15 amino acids. Per germline, CDR1 SGHDN and CDR2 FVKESK. V lost 4 bases to trimming and J lost 4 bases, with 13 bases between them. The CDR3 nucleotides are TGTGCCAGCAGCCCCCAGAGAGCCTTCACCGGGGAGCTGTTTTTT. Amino acid sequence: CASSPQRAFTGELFF. The whole variable domain, remainder taken from reference TRBV14 and TRBJ2-2, is EAGVTQFPSHSVIEKGQTVTLRCDPISGHDNLYWYRRVMGKEIKFLLHFVKESKQDESGMPNNRFLAERTGGTYSTLKVQPAELEDSGVYFCASSPQRAFTGELFFGEGSRLTVL.

V and J are TRBV7-3 and TRBJ2-7; 7 nucleotides align to TRBD1. The CDR3 consists of 14 residues. V trimming: 3 bases; J trimming: 3 bases; junction bases outside the gene matches: 5. Per the germline V gene, CDR1 is SGHTA and CDR2 is FQGTGA. The CDR3 reads CASSFPGQSYEQYF. In DNA form, the CDR3 reads TGTGCCAGCAGCTTTCCGGGACAGAGCTACGAGCAGTACTTC.

The rearrangement links TRBV7-2 to TRBJ2-5, with 9 bases identical to TRBD1. The CDR3 totals 15 residues. CDR1 is SGHTA, CDR2 FQGNSA, per germline. The V and J ends lost 5 bases and 1 base, in that order; junction bases with no gene match: 5. CDR3 protein: CASSRQGGSQETQYF. CDR3 in DNA: TGTGCCAGCAGCCGACAGGGGGGATCCCAAGAGACCCAGTACTTC.

This chain connects TRBV20-1 to TRBJ2-5; D may be TRBD2 (6 bases). The CDR3 consists of 13 residues. Trimming left V 3 bases short and J 12 bases short, with 20 bases between. Germline V lookup: CDR1 DFQATT, CDR2 SNEGSKA (reference sequence). CDR3 nucleotide sequence: TGCAGTGCTAGCTCGGGACTCGGACGAAGGGAGTACTTC. Protein product: CSASSGLGRREYF.

The rearrangement uses TRBV5-5 and TRBJ2-1; 9 bases agree with TRBD1. Trimming at V came to 3 bases and at J to 9 bases, leaving 13 bases not matched to a gene. The CDR3 contains 16 residues. Per the germline V gene, CDR1 is SGHKS and CDR2 is YYEKEE (reference sequence). CDR3 region: CASSWEGTGSWSEQFF. Written as DNA, the CDR3 is TGTGCCAGCAGCTGGGAGGGGACAGGGAGTTGGAGTGAGCAGTTCTTC. Looking up the rest from reference TRBV5-5 and TRBJ2-1 gives the full variable domain: DAGVTQSPTHLIKTRGQQVTLRCSPISGHKSVSWYQQVLGQGPQFIFQYYEKEERGRGNFPDRFSARQFPNYSSELNVNALLLGDSALYLCASSWEGTGSWSEQFFGPGTRLTVL.

The chain has TRBV13 and TRBJ2-3; TRBD2 aligns across 7 bases. The CDR3 length is 15 residues. After removal of 5 bases from V and 5 bases from J, the junction contained 10 bases not matched to a gene. Germline V lookup: CDR1 PRHDT, CDR2 FYEKMQ (reference sequence). DNA of the CDR3: TGTGCCAGCAGCCCGGCGGGGACTACCGGAGATACGCAGTATTTT. The encoded protein is CASSPAGTTGDTQYF.

This clonotype has more than one count but fewer than ten. The genes are TRBV15 and TRBJ2-3; TRBD1 matches at 11 bases. CDR1 LNHNV and CDR2 YYDKDF come from the germline V gene (reference sequence). The V gene end was trimmed by 3 bases and the J gene end by 8 bases; junction bases not matched to a gene: 4. The CDR3 length is 14 residues. The CDR3 is CATSRDRGPSTQYF. CDR3 in DNA: TGTGCCACCAGCAGGGACAGGGGGCCGAGTACGCAGTATTTT.

The rearrangement uses TRBV12-3 or TRBV12-4 and TRBJ2-1, with 10 positions matching TRBD2. After removal of 3 bases from V and 9 bases from J, the junction contained 5 bases not matched to a gene. This CDR3 is built from 14 residues. CDR3 bases: TGTGCCAGCAGTTTGAGCGGGGGGGCGGGTGAGCAGTTCTTC. It translates to CASSLSGGAGEQFF.

A few counts support this clonotype. This chain uses TRBV6-5 with TRBJ1-6, with D perhaps TRBD1 (5 bases). Per the germline V gene, CDR1 is MNHEY and CDR2 is SVGAGI. V lost 5 bases, J lost 6 bases, and 5 bases lay in between. The CDR3 has 12 residues. CDR3 DNA sequence: TGTGCCAGCAGTAGGGGTAATTCACCCCTCCACTTT. Translation gives CASSRGNSPLHF.

This clonotype was counted only a few times. At one end, the junction sequence differs from germline, possibly due to a read error. The V and J genes are TRBV6-5 and TRBJ2-7, with TRBD1 matching 8 bases. This CDR3 has 18 residues. Germline V gene lookup returns CDR1 MNHEY and CDR2 SVGAGI. In DNA form, the CDR3 reads TGTGCCAGCAGTTACATAGCAGGGGGCGACGGTAGCGGCTACGAACAGTACTTC. Protein: CASSYIAGGDGSGYEQYF.

The chain couples TRBV20-1 to TRBJ2-3, with D unclear. Between the trimmed V and J ends, which lost 0 bases and 1 base, there was a span of 8 bases. Germline CDR1 and CDR2: DFQATT and SNEGSKA (reference sequence). CDR3 length: 14 amino acids. The CDR3 here is CSARDFQRTDTQYF. CDR3 in DNA: TGCAGTGCTAGAGATTTCCAGCGCACAGATACGCAGTATTTT.

The rearrangement joins TRBV5-1 to TRBJ2-6; weak D call: TRBD2 (6 bases). Germline values: CDR1 SGHRS, CDR2 YFSETQ. This CDR3 contains 13 residues. The V end lost 7 bases, the J end lost 4 bases, and 9 bases lay between the germline ends. In nucleotides, the CDR3 is TGCGCCAGCGGGACTCCCGGGGCCAACGTCCTGACTTTC. It translates to CASGTPGANVLTF. Together with reference TRBV5-1 and TRBJ2-6, the CDR3 gives the full variable domain: KAGVTQTPRYLIKTRGQQVTLSCSPISGHRSVSWYQQTPGQGLQFLFEYFSETQRNKGNFPGRFSGRQFSNSRSEMNVSTLELGDSALYLCASGTPGANVLTFGAGSRLTVL.

The chain employs TRBV7-3 and TRBJ2-1; 12 nucleotides agree with TRBD2. Trimming took 2 bases from V and 9 from J; bases not matched to a gene: 5. Looked up from germline, CDR1 is SGHTA and CDR2 is FQGTGA. CDR3 size: 15 residues. CDR3 loop: CASSLRLAGEGEQFF. The DNA of the CDR3 is TGTGCCAGCAGCTTACGACTAGCGGGAGAGGGTGAGCAGTTCTTC.

The V call is TRBV2, the J call TRBJ2-4, with D possibly being TRBD2 (5 bases). The CDR3 runs to 14 residues. The germline V gene encodes CDR1 SNHLY and CDR2 FYNNEI. V was clipped by 8 bases and J by 0 bases, with 11 bases between them. CDR3 DNA sequence: TGTGCCAGCTCAACGGGGAGAGCCAAAAACATTCAGTACTTC. Translated: CASSTGRAKNIQYF.

The chain links TRBV12-3 or TRBV12-4 to TRBJ1-4; a possible D gene is TRBD1 (5 bases). This CDR3 is 14 amino acids long. Trimming shortened V by 4 bases and J by 5 bases, and 11 bases separated the two germline ends. The CDR3 DNA reads TGTGCCAGCAGTTGGGCGGGACGCAATGAAAAACTGTTTTTT. As protein: CASSWAGRNEKLFF.

V gene TRBV7-9 combines with J gene TRBJ2-5; TRBD2 matches 10 bases. The trim removed 4 bases at V and 3 bases at J, leaving 8 bases unmatched. CDR1 is SEHNR, CDR2 FQNEAQ, per germline (reference sequence). The CDR3 is 16 amino acids. CDR3: CASSSWTSGGEETQYF. The CDR3 DNA sequence: TGTGCCAGCAGCTCCTGGACTAGCGGAGGCGAAGAGACCCAGTACTTC.

This clonotype was counted a few times. The chain employs TRBV6-6 and TRBJ2-1; D unresolved. Germline-derived CDR1 and CDR2 are MNHNY and SVGAGI (reference sequence). Trimming removed 6 bases at V and 0 bases at J, with 15 bases between. The CDR3 runs to 16 residues. CDR3 DNA sequence: TGTGCCAGCAGCATGGTCCGTCAGAGCTCCTACAATGAGCAGTTCTTC. Translating gives CASSMVRQSSYNEQFF.

This chain uses TRBV20-1 with TRBJ2-1, with a weak D call TRBD2 (5 bases). The germline V and J ends were trimmed by 5 bases and 3 bases, with 11 bases remaining between them. CDR3 length: 13 amino acids. Germline loops: CDR1 DFQATT, CDR2 SNEGSKA (reference sequence). CDR3 sequence reads: CSAQLRDYNEQFF. CDR3 nucleotides: TGCAGTGCTCAACTCCGGGACTACAATGAGCAGTTCTTC.

The chain links TRBV5-6 to TRBJ2-5; possibly TRBD2 for D (6 bases). V was clipped by 0 bases and J by 5 bases, with 20 bases between them. Germline CDR1 is SGHDT and CDR2 is YYEEEE. The CDR3 covers 17 residues. The CDR3 loop is CASSLVRAGIGEETQYF. Written as DNA, the CDR3 is TGTGCCAGCAGCTTGGTGCGGGCGGGGATAGGTGAGGAGACCCAGTACTTC.

The V gene is TRBV7-9, the J gene TRBJ2-3; D might be TRBD1 (6 bases). Germline V lookup: CDR1 SEHNR, CDR2 FQNEAQ (reference sequence). This CDR3 region has 15 residues. Trimming pared 5 bases from V and 2 bases from J, leaving 14 bases between. CDR3 nucleotides: TGTGCCAGCAGCATGACACGGGACAACACAGATACGCAGTATTTT. The encoded protein is CASSMTRDNTDTQYF. Full variable domain (outside the CDR3, taken from reference TRBV7-9 and TRBJ2-3): DTGVSQNPRHKITKRGQNVTFRCDPISEHNRLYWYRQTLGQGPEFLTYFQNEAQLEKSRLLSDRFSAERPKGSFSTLEIQRTEQGDSAMYLCASSMTRDNTDTQYFGPGTRLTVL.

The chain couples TRBV12-3 or TRBV12-4 to TRBJ2-3; 8 nucleotides line up with TRBD2. With V trimmed by 4 bases and J by 0 bases, 12 bases remained unmatched. This CDR3 region has 18 residues. The CDR3 nucleotides are TGTGCCAGCAGTTCTAACCTACTAGCGGTTCCTAGCACAGATACGCAGTATTTT. Its translation is CASSSNLLAVPSTDTQYF.